The present entry profiles one TCR beta chain with its context. This clone showed up just a few times. Its antigen is currently not known. No base-level quality is on record; no much larger clone is a single base apart. This sample stems from a study of lymphopenia after photon versus proton radiotherapy (dated by TCRdb to about 2019). Context from the whole study: The study compared the immunological effects of photon versus proton radiation therapy in patients with gastrointestinal tumors who developed high-grade lymphopenia. The 20 patients in the cohort had gastrointestinal tumors, were treated with either photon or proton therapy, and subsequently developed lymphopenia. The goal of the study was to characterize the differences between the two radiation modalities in how they affect the immune system.

The method behind the library was the immunoSEQ multiplex PCR assay. T cell repertoires were profiled with deep sequencing of rearranged TCR beta loci together with multiparametric flow cytometry. Drawn from immuneACCESS, this table holds only the in-frame rearrangements with V and J called that TCRdb kept. Clones are partly lost; checked studies trace under half to an unresolved V gene and leave the rest unexplained. Within this sample are about 17,000 clones, with 65% to 90% of them counted one time only. Of the sample, around 20% falls within the top ten clones. V loses 6 bases of germline sequence and J loses 6 bases, and the interval between the two ends is 10 bases. The germline V gene encodes CDR1 SGHTS and CDR2 YDEGEE. The CDR3 starts with the cysteine, ends with the phenylalanine, and has 12 residues. Just CDR3 DNA is preserved here, 36 bases in frame from base 1. Findings and caveats that apply to the study as a whole: After the lymphocyte count nadir, oligoclonal expansion, especially of CD8+ Temra cells, was observed in photon-treated repertoires, and the drop in diversity was driven by this expansion. Across the cohort, among patients who died, a greater drop in TCR diversity after the nadir was inversely correlated with overall survival time. The survival association was assessed only in patients who died, and better survival with proton therapy was presented by the authors as a possibility rather than a demonstrated result. During treatment, patients who received proton therapy stayed relatively stable, whereas patients who received photon therapy lost naive T cells and TCR diversity and gained effector/memory populations.

The material was peripheral blood, obtained from a patient treated with proton-based radiotherapy. The rearrangement combines TRBV5-8 with TRBJ1-5; the D region possibly corresponds to TRBD1 (6 bases align). This TCR came from a man between 65 and 85 years old with pancreatic cancer. The CDR3 sequence is CASKTGTQPQHF. The DNA is as follows: TGTGCCAGCAAAACAGGGACTCAGCCCCAGCATTTT.